The 13 T cell receptor beta chains reported below all come from one sample, sequenced in a study of blood T cells in healthy people across ages. For the second PCR, which ran for about 7 to 11 cycles, a sample-barcoded 5' primer and a J-beta primer mix were used. MiXCR, run by TCRdb on the 5' RACE reads, gives a single entry per CDR3 protein. The sample includes about 1,400,000 distinct CDR3 sequences, roughly 60% seen only once; the top ten take under 8.5%. Sequenced: blood. These receptors all come from a man between 18 and 35 years old in good health.

The genes are TRBV3-1 and TRBJ2-5; 10 nucleotides match TRBD2. The V gene end was trimmed by 8 bases and the J gene end by 2 bases; junction bases not matched to a gene: 8. The CDR3 totals 15 residues. The germline CDR1 and CDR2 sequences are LGHDT and YNNKEL (reference sequence). The CDR3 sequence is CASYYSGGNQETQYF. Written as DNA, the CDR3 is TGTGCCAGCTACTATAGCGGGGGGAATCAAGAGACCCAGTACTTC.

The CDR3 sequence is CSVGGSGRIYEQYF. The CDR3 nucleotides read TGCAGCGTTGGGGGTAGCGGGAGAATCTACGAGCAGTACTTC. The V gene is TRBV29-1, the J gene TRBJ2-7; TRBD2 matches 9 bases. CDR3 length equals 14 residues. The V gene's germline CDR1 is SQVTM and CDR2 ANQGSEA. The junction had 7 bases not matched to a gene; V was cut back by 4 bases and J by 3 bases.

The genes are TRBV11-2 and TRBJ2-7; 7 positions match TRBD1. The end of the DNA aligns better with TRBJ2-4, so the J call may be wrong. Germline V lookup: CDR1 SGHAT, CDR2 FQNNGV. There are 16 residues in the CDR3. In DNA form, the CDR3 reads TGTGCCAGCAGCTTAGCTAACAGGGGCGGCAAAAACATTCAGTACTTC. This translates into CASSLANRGGKNIQYF.

The chain combines TRBV7-9 with TRBJ2-5; 8 bases line up with TRBD2. The J call is in doubt because the DNA end fits TRBJ2-7 better. This CDR3 comprises 12 residues. Germline V gene lookup returns CDR1 SEHNR and CDR2 FQNEAQ (reference sequence). The CDR3 spells CASSPTSGEQYF. The CDR3, as DNA: TGTGCCAGCAGTCCCACTAGCGGCGAGCAGTACTTC.

Details on this clonotype: A much larger clone differs by one base, so this may be a read error. The V and J genes are TRBV10-3 and TRBJ2-1; no definite D call. Near its end, the DNA agrees better with TRBJ2-7, so the J call may be wrong. The CDR3 covers 13 residues. Germline CDR1 is ENHRY and CDR2 is SYGVKD. The CDR3 sequence: CAISEWIYNEQYF. DNA of the CDR3: TGTGCCATCAGTGAGTGGATATACAATGAGCAGTACTTC.

The V gene is TRBV7-2, the J gene TRBJ2-7; D perhaps matches TRBD2 (6 bases). Looked up from germline, CDR1 is SGHTA and CDR2 is FQGNSA. Trimming shortened V by 5 bases and J by 3 bases, and 17 bases separated the two germline ends. CDR3 length: 15 amino acids. CDR3 amino acids: CASSLPTRNVYEQYF. The CDR3 nucleotides are TGTGCCAGCAGCCTACCGACTAGGAATGTCTACGAGCAGTACTTC.

The CDR3 nucleotides are TGTGCCAGCACCCGTAGTGCTCTTCTCCCTGGGAATGAGCAGTTCTTC. This sequence encodes CASTRSALLPGNEQFF. The genes are TRBV7-8 and TRBJ2-1; no definite D call. Germline CDR1 and CDR2: SGHVS and FQNEAQ. This CDR3 contains 16 residues. The V gene lost 7 bases and the J gene lost 7 bases, with 23 bases spanning the gap.

V gene TRBV7-2 combines with J gene TRBJ2-7; 15 bases are a match to TRBD2. V was pared by 2 bases and J by 7 bases, with 3 bases of the junction left unmatched. Per the germline V gene, CDR1 is SGHTA and CDR2 is FQGNSA. This CDR3 has 15 residues. The CDR3 is CASSLTGTSGREQYF. The CDR3 DNA reads as TGTGCCAGCAGCTTAACCGGGACTAGCGGGAGGGAGCAGTACTTC.

The chain has TRBV7-6 and TRBJ2-4, with D tentatively TRBD1 or TRBD2 (5 bases each). The CDR3 contains 16 residues. V lost 5 bases and J lost 1, with 15 bases in between. Looked up from germline, CDR1 is SGHVS and CDR2 is FNYEAQ. The CDR3 sequence is CASSLLMGEAKNIQYF. CDR3 sequence (DNA): TGTGCCAGCAGCCTACTGATGGGGGAGGCCAAAAACATTCAGTACTTC.

The chain couples TRBV4-1 to TRBJ1-6; 8 bases line up with TRBD1. Germline CDR1 reads MGHRA; CDR2 reads YSYEKL. The CDR3 contains 16 residues. Trimming at V came to 1 base and at J to 9 bases, leaving 8 bases not matched to a gene. CDR3 DNA: TGCGCCAGCAGCCAAGTGCCGGACAGGGCAGTTTCACCCCTCCACTTT. Protein: CASSQVPDRAVSPLHF.

The rearrangement links TRBV6-5 to TRBJ2-7; D might be TRBD1 or TRBD2, each matching 5 bases. The CDR3 extends over 15 amino acids. The ends were cut back, 10 bases at V and 0 bases at J, with 19 bases in the middle. Germline V gene data show CDR1 as MNHEY and CDR2 as SVGAGI. CDR3 coding DNA: TGTGCCAATACCTTGGGGACGGCAAGCTCCTACGAGCAGTACTTC. It translates to CANTLGTASSYEQYF.

This clonotype was found once. The rearrangement links TRBV7-8 to TRBJ2-1, with 8 nucleotides matching TRBD2. The CDR3 consists of 15 residues. The V gene end was trimmed by 8 bases and the J gene end by 9 bases; junction bases not matched to a gene: 15. The germline V gene encodes CDR1 SGHVS and CDR2 FQNEAQ. The CDR3 loop reads CASAIAWERGSEQFF. In DNA, the CDR3 is TGTGCCAGCGCAATAGCGTGGGAGCGGGGGAGTGAGCAGTTCTTC.

The rearrangement joins TRBV10-3 to TRBJ2-1; D is unresolved. This CDR3 has 11 amino acids. The germline V and J ends were trimmed by 5 bases and 10 bases, with 9 bases remaining between them. CDR1 and CDR2 from the germline V gene are ENHRY and SYGVKD. CDR3 in DNA: TGTGCCATCAGTAATAGCTGGGAGCAGTTCTTC. It codes for CAISNSWEQFF.